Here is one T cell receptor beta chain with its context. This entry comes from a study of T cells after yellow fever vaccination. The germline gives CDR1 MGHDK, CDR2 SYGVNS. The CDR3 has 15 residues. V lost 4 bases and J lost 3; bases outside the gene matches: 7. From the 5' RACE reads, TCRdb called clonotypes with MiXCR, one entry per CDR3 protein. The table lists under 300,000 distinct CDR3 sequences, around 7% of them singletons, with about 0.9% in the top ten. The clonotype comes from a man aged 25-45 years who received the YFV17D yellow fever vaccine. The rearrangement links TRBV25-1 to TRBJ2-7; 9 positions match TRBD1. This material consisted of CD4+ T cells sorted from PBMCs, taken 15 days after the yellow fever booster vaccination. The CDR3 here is CASSASPGQGYEQYF. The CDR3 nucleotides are TGTGCCAGCAGTGCCTCCCCGGGACAGGGCTACGAGCAGTACTTC.